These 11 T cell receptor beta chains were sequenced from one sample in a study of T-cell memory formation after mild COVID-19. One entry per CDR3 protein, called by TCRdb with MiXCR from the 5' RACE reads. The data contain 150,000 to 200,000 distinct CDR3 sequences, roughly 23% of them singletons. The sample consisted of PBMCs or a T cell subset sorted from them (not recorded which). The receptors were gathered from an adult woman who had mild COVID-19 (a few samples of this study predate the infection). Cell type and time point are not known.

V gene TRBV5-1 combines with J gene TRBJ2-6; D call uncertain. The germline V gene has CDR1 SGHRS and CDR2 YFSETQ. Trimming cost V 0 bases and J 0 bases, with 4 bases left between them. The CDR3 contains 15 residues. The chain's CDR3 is CASSLGDSGANVLTF. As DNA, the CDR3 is TGCGCCAGCAGCTTGGGGGACTCTGGGGCCAACGTCCTGACTTTC.

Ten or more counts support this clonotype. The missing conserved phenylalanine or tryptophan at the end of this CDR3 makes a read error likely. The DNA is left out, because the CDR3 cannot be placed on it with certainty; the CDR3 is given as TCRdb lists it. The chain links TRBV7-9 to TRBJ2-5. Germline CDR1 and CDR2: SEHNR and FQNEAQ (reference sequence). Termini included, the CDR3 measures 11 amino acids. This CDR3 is CASSVDRERRI.

CDR3 amino acids: CSVEGIAGYNEQFF. CDR3 nucleotide sequence: TGCAGCGTTGAAGGGATCGCAGGGTACAATGAGCAGTTCTTC. The V gene is TRBV29-1, the J gene TRBJ2-1, with a possible D match to TRBD1 (5 bases). The V and J ends lost 1 base and 4 bases respectively, with 11 bases between them. The CDR3 runs to 14 residues. Germline CDR1 is SQVTM and CDR2 is ANQGSEA.

CDR3 DNA sequence: TGTGCCACCAGCCCTGACGTGAGGTCCGGGGCGGCCTACGAGCAGTACTTC. Translated: CATSPDVRSGAAYEQYF. The V call is TRBV15, the J call TRBJ2-7; either TRBD1 or TRBD2 may supply D (5 bases each). The V end lost 5 bases, the J end lost 2 bases, and 22 bases lay between the germline ends. Germline V gene sequence: CDR1 LNHNV, CDR2 YYDKDF (reference sequence). The CDR3 consists of 17 residues.

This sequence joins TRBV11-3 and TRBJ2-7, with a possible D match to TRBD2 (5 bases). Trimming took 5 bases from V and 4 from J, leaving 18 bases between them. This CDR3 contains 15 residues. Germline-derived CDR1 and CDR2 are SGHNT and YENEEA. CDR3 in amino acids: CASSPSSPPWYEQYF. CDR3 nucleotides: TGTGCCAGCAGCCCTAGCTCCCCGCCTTGGTACGAGCAGTACTTC.

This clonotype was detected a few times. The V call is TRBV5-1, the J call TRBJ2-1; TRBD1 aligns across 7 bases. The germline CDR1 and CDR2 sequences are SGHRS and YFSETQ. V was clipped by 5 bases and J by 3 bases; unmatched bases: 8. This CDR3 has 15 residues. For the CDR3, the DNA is TGCGCCAGCAGTGACGGGACAGAAATCTACAATGAGCAGTTCTTC. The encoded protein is CASSDGTEIYNEQFF.

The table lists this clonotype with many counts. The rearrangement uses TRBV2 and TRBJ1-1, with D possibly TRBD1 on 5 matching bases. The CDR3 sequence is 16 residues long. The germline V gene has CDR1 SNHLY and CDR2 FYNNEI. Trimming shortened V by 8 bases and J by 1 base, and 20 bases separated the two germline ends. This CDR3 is CASHGHLLGRNTEAFF. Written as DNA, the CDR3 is TGTGCCAGCCACGGACACTTGTTAGGACGGAACACTGAAGCTTTCTTT.

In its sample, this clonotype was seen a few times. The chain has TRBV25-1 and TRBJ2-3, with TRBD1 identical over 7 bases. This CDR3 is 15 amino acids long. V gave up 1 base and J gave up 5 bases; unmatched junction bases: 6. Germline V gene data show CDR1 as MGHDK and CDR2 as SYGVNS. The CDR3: CASSELTGDEDTQYF. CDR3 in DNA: TGTGCCAGCAGTGAATTAACAGGGGACGAAGATACGCAGTATTTT. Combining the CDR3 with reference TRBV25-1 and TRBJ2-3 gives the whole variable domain EADIYQTPRYLVIGTGKKITLECSQTMGHDKMYWYQQDPGMELHLIHYSYGVNSTEKGDLSSESTVSRIRTEHFPLTLESARPSHTSQYLCASSELTGDEDTQYFGPGTRLTVL.

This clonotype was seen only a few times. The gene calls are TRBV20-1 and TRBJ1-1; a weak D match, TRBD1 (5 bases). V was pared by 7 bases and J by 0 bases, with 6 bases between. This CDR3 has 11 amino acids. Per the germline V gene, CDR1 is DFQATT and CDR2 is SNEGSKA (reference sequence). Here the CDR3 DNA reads TGCAGTGTCAGGGTGAACACTGAAGCTTTCTTT. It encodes CSVRVNTEAFF.

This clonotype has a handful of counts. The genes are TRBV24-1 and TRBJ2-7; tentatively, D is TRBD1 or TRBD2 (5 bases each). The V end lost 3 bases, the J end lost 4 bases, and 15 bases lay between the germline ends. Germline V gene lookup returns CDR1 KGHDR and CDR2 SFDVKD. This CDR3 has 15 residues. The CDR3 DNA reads TGTGCCACCAGTGATGGGACCCTTGGGGCGTACGAGCAGTACTTC. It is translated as CATSDGTLGAYEQYF.

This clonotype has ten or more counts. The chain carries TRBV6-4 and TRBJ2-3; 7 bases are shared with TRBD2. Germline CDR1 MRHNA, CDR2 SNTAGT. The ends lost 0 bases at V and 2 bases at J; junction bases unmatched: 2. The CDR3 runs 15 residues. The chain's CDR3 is CASSDSSGNTDTQYF. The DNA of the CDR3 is TGTGCCAGCAGTGACTCGAGCGGGAACACAGATACGCAGTATTTT.